The 28 T cell receptor beta chains presented below share a single source sample, sequenced in a study of shared clonotypes between healthy human individuals (dated by TCRdb to 2020 to 2021). The library was obtained by the immunoSEQ multiplex PCR assay. TCRdb obtained this table from immuneACCESS and retained in-frame rearrangements with V and J assigned. These tables miss some clones; where compared with another copy, unresolved V genes account for less than half of the shortfall, and the remainder is unexplained. This sample holds over a million clones; 65% to 75% were observed only once. The ten largest clones take up about 1.5% of the sample. Sequencing was done on a sample of memory CD4+ T cells sorted from blood. The cell subset or site label for this specimen denotes: CD45RA-negative fraction. The receptors shown here come from a man between 18 and 35 years old in good health.

The J gene is TRBJ2-7, the V gene TRBV6-1, with D tentatively TRBD2 (6 bases). This CDR3 spans 15 amino acids. V lost 1 base, J lost 2 bases, and 12 bases lay in between. Germline loops: CDR1 MNHNS, CDR2 SASEGT. The CDR3 sequence is CASSEVATSPYEQYF. DNA of the CDR3: TGTGCCAGCAGTGAAGTGGCTACTAGCCCCTACGAGCAGTACTTC.

The chain is built from TRBV6-1 and TRBJ1-1; D gene ambiguous. V lost 4 bases and J 7 bases, leaving 10 bases between the germline ends. This CDR3 has 12 amino acids. CDR1 and CDR2 from the germline V gene are MNHNS and SASEGT. The chain's CDR3 is CASSVSWSEAFF. As DNA, the CDR3 is TGTGCCAGCAGTGTCAGCTGGAGTGAAGCTTTCTTT.

Details on this clone: Mismatch with germline at one junction end may stem from a read error. The chain carries TRBV6-5 and TRBJ1-2, with 8 bases identical to TRBD1. Germline assignment: CDR1 MNHEY and CDR2 SVGAGI. The CDR3 contains 13 residues. CDR3 region: CAISNDRGRGYTF. CDR3 bases: TGTGCCATCAGTAACGACAGGGGTCGGGGCTACACCTTC.

V and J are TRBV4-3 and TRBJ2-2; D gene uncertain. The CDR3 totals 14 residues. V lost 0 bases and J lost 5, with 7 bases in between. From germline, CDR1 is LGHNA and CDR2 YSLEER. The chain's CDR3 is CASSQDSRTGELFF. In nucleotides, the CDR3 is TGCGCCAGCAGCCAAGACAGCAGGACCGGGGAGCTGTTTTTT.

V gene TRBV15 combines with J gene TRBJ1-6; the D gene is possibly TRBD1 (5 bases). CDR1 and CDR2 (germline): LNHNV, YYDKDF (reference sequence). Deletions cut 3 bases from V and 10 bases from J, with 10 bases between. This CDR3 comprises 13 residues. Here the CDR3 reads CATSSDSSSPLHF. Written as DNA, the CDR3 is TGTGCCACCAGCAGCGACAGTTCCTCACCCCTCCACTTT.

Only one count was recorded for this clone. The V call is TRBV14, the J call TRBJ2-5, with D perhaps TRBD2 (6 bases). The CDR3 covers 14 residues. Trimming took off 2 bases at V and 5 bases at J, with 12 bases between the two ends. The germline V gene encodes CDR1 SGHDN and CDR2 FVKESK. CDR3 sequence (DNA): TGTGCCAGCAGCCAATTCTCGGGAGCGGAGACCCAGTACTTC. Translating it yields CASSQFSGAETQYF. Supplemented by reference TRBV14 and TRBJ2-5, the full variable domain reads EAGVTQFPSHSVIEKGQTVTLRCDPISGHDNLYWYRRVMGKEIKFLLHFVKESKQDESGMPNNRFLAERTGGTYSTLKVQPAELEDSGVYFCASSQFSGAETQYFGPGTRLLVL.

This sequence joins TRBV7-2 and TRBJ2-7; TRBD1 matches at 7 bases. Germline CDR1 is SGHTA and CDR2 is FQGNSA. The CDR3 totals 14 residues. V lost 5 bases to trimming and J lost 3 bases; unmatched junction nucleotides: 7. The CDR3 protein is CASSPSRQGYEQYF. Here the CDR3 DNA reads TGTGCCAGCAGCCCAAGCAGACAGGGCTACGAGCAGTACTTC.

The chain has TRBV10-2 and TRBJ1-1; no definite D call. This CDR3 contains 13 residues. Germline V gives CDR1 WSHSY, CDR2 SAAADI. V was clipped by 2 bases and J by 0 bases, with 4 bases between them. The CDR3 DNA reads as TGCGCCAGCAGTGAGCAAGTGAACACTGAAGCTTTCTTT. Protein sequence: CASSEQVNTEAFF.

V is TRBV10-3 and J is TRBJ1-6; TRBD1 might be the D (6 bases). CDR1 and CDR2 from the germline V gene are ENHRY and SYGVKD. The CDR3 extends over 15 amino acids. The V end lost 7 bases, the J end lost 9 bases, and 19 bases lay between the germline ends. The CDR3 loop reads CAITIPTRGGSPLHF. The CDR3 DNA reads TGTGCCATCACGATCCCTACCAGGGGTGGTTCACCCCTCCACTTT.

This rearrangement joins TRBV10-3 to TRBJ2-7, with no clear D. With 2 bases removed from V and 6 bases from J, the gap between germline ends came to 5 bases. Germline V CDR1 and CDR2: ENHRY, SYGVKD. The CDR3 has 11 residues. CDR3 in DNA: TGTGCCATCAGTGAGGGATCCGAGCAGTACTTC. Protein product: CAISEGSEQYF.

The DNA for the CDR3 is TGTGCCAGCAGTGCTGCCCTCGAGCAGTACTTC. Amino acid sequence: CASSAALEQYF. The chain carries TRBV6-1 and TRBJ2-7; D gene ambiguous. Germline V lookup: CDR1 MNHNS, CDR2 SASEGT. V lost 4 bases, J lost 6 bases, and 7 bases lay in between. The CDR3 runs to 11 residues.

V is TRBV30 and J is TRBJ1-5; 11 bases are a match to TRBD1. There are 18 residues in the CDR3. From germline, CDR1 is GTSNPN and CDR2 SVGIG (reference sequence). Losses at the gene ends were 2 bases for V and 0 bases for J; bases not matched to a gene: 9. As DNA, the CDR3 is TGTGCCTGGAGTACCGGGACAGGGGGTGCCTTTAGCAATCAGCCCCAGCATTTT. Translated, it gives CAWSTGTGGAFSNQPQHF. Filled out from reference TRBV30 and TRBJ1-5, the complete variable domain reads SQTIHQWPATLVQPVGSPLSLECTVEGTSNPNLYWYRQAAGRGLQLLFYSVGIGQISSEVPQNLSASRPQDRQFILSSKKLLLSDSGFYLCAWSTGTGGAFSNQPQHFGDGTRLSIL.

This chain uses TRBV30 with TRBJ2-5; maybe TRBD1 (7 bases). The CDR3 totals 13 residues. The germline gives CDR1 GTSNPN, CDR2 SVGIG (reference sequence). Trimming took off 2 bases at V and 5 bases at J, with 12 bases between the two ends. This CDR3 reads CAWSQGGRETQYF. CDR3 nucleotides: TGTGCCTGGAGTCAGGGGGGTAGGGAGACCCAGTACTTC.

For this clone: A clone one base away is much larger, so this may be a read error. This chain connects TRBV7-2 to TRBJ1-5; D unclear. Germline V gene data show CDR1 as SGHTA and CDR2 as FQGNSA. This CDR3 is 15 amino acids long. The ends were cut back, 2 bases at V and 0 bases at J, with 8 bases in the middle. CDR3 region: CASSLTAYSNQPQHF. The CDR3, as DNA: TGTGCCAGCAGCTTAACAGCCTATAGCAATCAGCCCCAGCATTTT. The variable domain in full, completed from reference TRBV7-2 and TRBJ1-5, reads GAGVSQSPSNKVTEKGKDVELRCDPISGHTALYWYRQSLGQGLEFLIYFQGNSAPDKSGLPSDRFSAERTGGSVSTLTIQRTQQEDSAVYLCASSLTAYSNQPQHFGDGTRLSIL.

The rearrangement uses TRBV10-3 and TRBJ1-5; TRBD1 matches at 7 bases. Trimming took 2 bases from V and 2 from J; bases not matched to a gene: 3. CDR3 length: 15 residues. Germline lookup yields CDR1 ENHRY and CDR2 SYGVKD. Here the CDR3 DNA reads TGTGCCATCAGTGAGGGTGGACAGGGCAATCAGCCCCAGCATTTT. Translating gives CAISEGGQGNQPQHF.

As to this clone: This specimen includes other DNA sequences encoding the same CDR3. The chain is built from TRBV6-6 and TRBJ1-2, with 9 bases that match TRBD1. The ends lost 5 bases at V and 8 bases at J; junction bases unmatched: 6. CDR1 is MNHNY and CDR2 is SVGAGI in the germline V gene (reference sequence). The CDR3 sequence is 13 residues long. The CDR3 sequence: CASSPGTGYGYTF. CDR3 DNA sequence: TGTGCCAGCAGTCCCGGGACAGGGTACGGCTACACCTTC.

The chain uses TRBV11-2 and TRBJ2-2; TRBD1 is a possible D gene (6 bases). The CDR3 has 12 residues. V gave up 8 bases and J gave up 7 bases, with 11 bases separating them. Per the germline V gene, CDR1 is SGHAT and CDR2 is FQNNGV. The CDR3 DNA follows: TGTGCCAGCTGCCAGGGGTTCGGGGAGCTGTTTTTT. Encoded protein: CASCQGFGELFF. Variable domain in full (rest from reference TRBV11-2 and TRBJ2-2): EAGVAQSPRYKIIEKRQSVAFWCNPISGHATLYWYQQILGQGPKLLIQFQNNGVVDDSQLPKDRFSAERLKGVDSTLKIQPAKLEDSAVYLCASCQGFGELFFGEGSRLTVL.

This clone has a handful of counts. The chain is built from TRBV6-5 and TRBJ2-4; maybe TRBD2 (5 bases). Germline V gene data show CDR1 as MNHEY and CDR2 as SVGAGI. V was trimmed by 10 bases and J by 4 bases, leaving 11 bases between them. CDR3 length: 12 residues. CDR3 sequence: CATTLAKNIQYF. The CDR3 DNA is TGTGCCACCACTTTAGCGAAAAACATTCAGTACTTC.

The chain employs TRBV5-4 and TRBJ1-2; tentatively, D is TRBD1 (5 bases). The CDR3 is 18 amino acids. V shed 2 bases and J shed 8 bases, with 28 bases lying between them. Germline CDR1 SGHNT, CDR2 YYREEE (reference sequence). Written as DNA, the CDR3 is TGTGCCAGCAGCTTACCAATCGCGGGCAGGGACGTCCTCAGGGGCTACACCTTC. This translates into CASSLPIAGRDVLRGYTF.

This clone was detected a few times. This chain uses TRBV29-1 with TRBJ1-2; D remains unclear. V was shortened by 7 bases and J by 3 bases, with 12 bases between the two germline ends. CDR3 size: 12 residues. Germline V gene lookup returns CDR1 SQVTM and CDR2 ANQGSEA. CDR3: CSATPRDYGYTF. The DNA of the CDR3 is TGCAGCGCCACCCCGAGGGACTATGGCTACACCTTC.

This clone has ten or more counts. The chain uses TRBV6-5 and TRBJ1-5, with 8 bases matching TRBD1. The V and J ends lost 6 bases and 4 bases, in that order; junction bases with no gene match: 8. Germline lookup yields CDR1 MNHEY and CDR2 SVGAGI. The length of the CDR3 is 15 residues. The DNA for the CDR3 is TGTGCCAGCAGCTCTGGACAGGGTCAGAATCAGCCCCAGCATTTT. This sequence encodes CASSSGQGQNQPQHF.

The genes are TRBV9 and TRBJ1-5, with TRBD1 as a possible D gene (5 bases). This CDR3 has 17 residues. Trimming pared 3 bases from V and 3 bases from J, leaving 19 bases between. Germline loops: CDR1 SGDLS, CDR2 YYNGEE. The DNA for the CDR3 is TGTGCCAGCAGCGCGGGGGACCCCCCGCTACTCAATCAGCCCCAGCATTTT. Protein product: CASSAGDPPLLNQPQHF.

The CDR3 DNA reads as TGTGCCAGCAGCCCAAAGGCTGTCCACAGGGAGACAGGCGAGCAGTACTTC. It is translated as CASSPKAVHRETGEQYF. The rearrangement links TRBV7-9 to TRBJ2-7; TRBD1 might be the D (6 bases). The CDR3 runs to 17 residues. Germline CDR1 SEHNR, CDR2 FQNEAQ (reference sequence). The V and J ends lost 5 bases and 6 bases respectively, with 26 bases between them. The full variable domain, its missing parts supplied by reference TRBV7-9 and TRBJ2-7, is DTGVSQNPRHKITKRGQNVTFRCDPISEHNRLYWYRQTLGQGPEFLTYFQNEAQLEKSRLLSDRFSAERPKGSFSTLEIQRTEQGDSAMYLCASSPKAVHRETGEQYFGPGTRLTVT.

This clone has a single count. J is TRBJ1-5 and V is TRBV6-1, with D unresolved. CDR3 length: 13 residues. Germline V CDR1 and CDR2: MNHNS, SASEGT. The V end was cut by 3 bases, the J end by 1 base, with 4 bases between. The CDR3 coding sequence is TGTGCCAGCAGTGATTCGAGCAATCAGCCCCAGCATTTT. Its translation: CASSDSSNQPQHF.

The table lists this clone with a few counts. Mismatch with germline at one junction end may stem from a read error. This chain links TRBV7-7 with TRBJ2-7; TRBD1 matches at 7 bases. CDR1 and CDR2 from the germline V gene are SSHAT and FNYEAQ (reference sequence). The CDR3 is made up of 14 amino acids. DNA for the CDR3: TGTGCTAGCAGCACAGAGACAGGGTTTACCGAGCAGTACTTC. This sequence encodes CASSTETGFTEQYF.

This clone appeared a few times. Additional DNA sequences in this sample encode the identical CDR3. This chain uses TRBV6-1 with TRBJ1-5; D remains unclear. The germline gives CDR1 MNHNS, CDR2 SASEGT. V lost 1 base and J 7 bases, leaving 8 bases between the germline ends. The CDR3 length is 13 residues. In DNA, the CDR3 is TGTGCCAGCAGTGAAGGTGAACGGCAGCCCCAGCATTTT. This encodes CASSEGERQPQHF.

The genes are TRBV5-1 and TRBJ2-7; D is possibly TRBD1 (6 bases). Trimming pared 4 bases from V and 4 bases from J, leaving 18 bases between. CDR3 length: 15 residues. Germline CDR1 reads SGHRS; CDR2 reads YFSETQ. CDR3 loop: CASSPLDSTLYEQYF. Written as DNA, the CDR3 is TGCGCCAGCAGCCCATTGGACAGCACCCTTTACGAGCAGTACTTC.

The rearrangement links TRBV6-5 to TRBJ1-1; tentative D call: TRBD1 (6 bases). This CDR3 has 16 residues. Trimming cost V 2 bases and J 1 base, with 14 bases left between them. Germline V lookup: CDR1 MNHEY, CDR2 SVGAGI. CDR3 region: CASSYRRGTTNTEAFF. The CDR3 bases are TGTGCCAGCAGTTACCGCCGGGGGACAACGAACACTGAAGCTTTCTTT.